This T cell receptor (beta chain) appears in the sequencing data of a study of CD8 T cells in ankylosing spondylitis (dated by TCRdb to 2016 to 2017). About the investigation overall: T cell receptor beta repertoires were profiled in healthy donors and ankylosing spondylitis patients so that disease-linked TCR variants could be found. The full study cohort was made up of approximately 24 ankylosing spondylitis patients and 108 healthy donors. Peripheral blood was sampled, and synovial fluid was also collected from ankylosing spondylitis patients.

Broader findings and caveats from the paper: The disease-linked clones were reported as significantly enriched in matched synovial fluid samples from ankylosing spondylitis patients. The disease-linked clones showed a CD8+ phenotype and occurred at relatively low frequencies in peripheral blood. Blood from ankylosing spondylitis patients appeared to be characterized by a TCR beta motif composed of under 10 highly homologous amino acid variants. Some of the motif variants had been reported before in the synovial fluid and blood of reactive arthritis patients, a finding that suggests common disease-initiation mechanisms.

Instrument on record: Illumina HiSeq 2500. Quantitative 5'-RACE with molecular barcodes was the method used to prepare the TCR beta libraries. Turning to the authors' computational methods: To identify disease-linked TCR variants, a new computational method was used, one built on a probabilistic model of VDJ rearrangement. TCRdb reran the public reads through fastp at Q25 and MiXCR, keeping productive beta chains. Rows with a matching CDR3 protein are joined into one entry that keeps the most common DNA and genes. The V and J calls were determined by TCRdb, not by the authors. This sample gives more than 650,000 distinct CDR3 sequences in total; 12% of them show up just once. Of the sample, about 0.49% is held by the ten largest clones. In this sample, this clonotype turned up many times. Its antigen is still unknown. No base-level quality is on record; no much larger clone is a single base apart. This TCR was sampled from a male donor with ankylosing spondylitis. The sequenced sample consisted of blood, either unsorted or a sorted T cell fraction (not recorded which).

The DNA sequence reads TGCAGTGCTAGAGATCGGACGGGGCAAGAGACCCAGTACTTC. Its product reads: CSARDRTGQETQYF. The chain is assembled from TRBV20-1 and TRBJ2-5, with a tentative D gene TRBD2 over 5 matching bases. The CDR3 has 14 amino acids, counting the end cysteine and phenylalanine. Just the 42-base CDR3 DNA is kept, in frame starting at base 1. V is shortened by 0 bases, J by 2 bases, and the region joining them spans 10 bases. Looking up the germline V gene (reference sequence) yields CDR1 DFQATT and CDR2 SNEGSKA.